This TCR beta chain was identified in a study of post-analysis software for immune sequencing data. In the study overall: There were relapsing-remitting, secondary progressive and progressive-relapsing multiple sclerosis among the disease courses included.

Built from TCR beta cDNA, the libraries had unique molecular identifiers in them. One entry per CDR3 protein, called by TCRdb with MiXCR from the PCR reads. The repertoire holds around 770,000 distinct CDR3 sequences, with 46% as singletons. The sequencing input was blood. The sequence was obtained from a girl aged 5-17 years with multiple sclerosis.

CDR3 in amino acids: CAISEFARGADYGYTF. Written as DNA, the CDR3 is TGTGCCATCAGTGAATTCGCAAGGGGCGCGGACTATGGCTACACCTTC. The chain is built from TRBV10-3 and TRBJ1-2; tentative D call: TRBD1 (5 bases). Germline V lookup: CDR1 ENHRY, CDR2 SYGVKD. The CDR3 covers 16 residues. V was clipped by 3 bases and J by 3 bases, with 17 bases between them.